Presented here are 28 T cell receptor beta chains from one specimen sequenced in a study of CD8 T cells in Susac syndrome. RNA was extracted with the RNeasy kit, and a quantity of about 0.45 to 1 ug was reverse transcribed using random hexamers. TCRdb passed the immunoSEQ multiplex PCR reads through MiXCR, listing each CDR3 protein once. The sample lists around 130,000 distinct CDR3 sequences; around 94% were seen once. The sample consisted of CD8+ T cells from PBMCs. The receptors shown here come from a human donor with Susac syndrome.

This chain uses TRBV6-5 with TRBJ1-2, with D hard to call. Germline V gene data show CDR1 as MNHEY and CDR2 as SVGAGI. This CDR3 is 13 amino acids long. V was clipped by 1 base and J by 6 bases, with 9 bases between them. In DNA form, the CDR3 reads TGTGCCAGCAGTTACTACGGCGAAGATGGCTACACCTTC. Translated: CASSYYGEDGYTF.

This rearrangement joins TRBV4-3 to TRBJ1-1; 7 bases agree with TRBD1. V trimming: 5 bases; J trimming: 2 bases; junction bases outside the gene matches: 5. Germline assignment: CDR1 LGHNA and CDR2 YSLEER. CDR3 length equals 14 residues. The CDR3 is CASSIYRGNTEAFF. The CDR3 DNA reads as TGCGCCAGCAGCATCTACAGGGGAAACACTGAAGCTTTCTTT.

This chain uses TRBV13 with TRBJ1-4, with unresolved D. Germline V gene data show CDR1 as PRHDT and CDR2 as FYEKMQ (reference sequence). The CDR3 is 14 amino acids. Between the trimmed V and J ends, which lost 5 bases and 4 bases, there was a span of 11 bases. The CDR3 nucleotides are TGTGCCAGCAGCCATAACAGATATAATGAAAAACTGTTTTTT. Translating it yields CASSHNRYNEKLFF.

The chain links TRBV12-5 to TRBJ1-2; the match to TRBD1 covers 8 bases. V shed 1 base, J shed 4 bases, and the junction held 5 bases outside the gene matches. There are 15 residues in the CDR3. Germline assignment: CDR1 LGHNT and CDR2 FRNRAP. CDR3 in DNA: TGTGCTAGTGGTTTGGGACAGGGGAATTTCTATGGCTACACCTTC. Translation gives CASGLGQGNFYGYTF.

This chain uses TRBV9 with TRBJ1-3; the match to TRBD1 covers 7 bases. This CDR3 contains 15 residues. The J segment lost 6 bases and the V segment lost 2 bases, leaving 8 bases of the junction unmatched. CDR1 and CDR2 from the germline V gene are SGDLS and YYNGEE. The CDR3 reads CASSVSSGGINTIYF. Written as DNA, the CDR3 is TGTGCCAGCAGCGTCTCCTCAGGGGGGATAAACACCATATATTTT.

The V gene is TRBV27, the J gene TRBJ1-5, with D possibly being TRBD1 (5 bases). CDR1 is MNHEY, CDR2 SMNVEV, per germline (reference sequence). V was cut by 0 bases and J by 5 bases, with 11 bases left in between. The CDR3 is 15 amino acids. CDR3 sequence: CASSLSGGVHQPQHF. The CDR3 DNA sequence: TGTGCCAGCAGTTTATCGGGAGGGGTTCATCAGCCCCAGCATTTT.

This clonotype appeared a single time. The rearrangement joins TRBV7-2 to TRBJ2-4, with 8 positions matching TRBD2. Germline CDR1 is SGHTA and CDR2 is FQGNSA. After removal of 1 base from V and 8 bases from J, the junction contained 4 bases not matched to a gene. There are 14 residues in the CDR3. The CDR3, as DNA: TGTGCCAGCAGCTTAGAGCCGGGGGGGGACATTCAGTACTTC. Protein sequence: CASSLEPGGDIQYF.

The V and J genes are TRBV19 and TRBJ2-3, with TRBD2 identical over 11 bases. The V segment lost 6 bases and the J segment 0 bases; nucleotides outside the gene matches: 17. CDR1 and CDR2 (germline): LNHDA, SQIVND (reference sequence). CDR3 length: 20 residues. This chain's CDR3 is CASSSWLYSGGDSSTDTQYF. The CDR3 region has the DNA TGTGCCAGTAGCTCCTGGCTCTATAGCGGGGGGGACTCTAGCACAGATACGCAGTATTTT.

This chain uses TRBV9 with TRBJ1-1; no firm D call. The germline CDR1 and CDR2 sequences are SGDLS and YYNGEE. Trimming left V 0 bases short and J 6 bases short, with 6 bases between. This CDR3 has 12 amino acids. The DNA for the CDR3 is TGTGCCAGCAGCGTAGCAGGAGCTGAAGCTTTCTTT. Translating it yields CASSVAGAEAFF.

CDR3 nucleotides: TGTGCCAGCAGCTCCGGGACAGCTTCAACTAATGAAAAACTGTTTTTT. It yields the protein CASSSGTASTNEKLFF. V is TRBV6-1 and J is TRBJ1-4, with TRBD1 matching over 7 bases. Germline loops: CDR1 MNHNS, CDR2 SASEGT. The junction had 7 bases not matched to a gene; V was cut back by 6 bases and J by 0 bases. The CDR3 extends over 16 amino acids.

In this sample, this clonotype turned up once. This chain's CDR3 is CATSSQWPLHF. CDR3 nucleotides: TGTGCCACCAGCAGTCAGTGGCCCCTCCACTTT. This rearrangement joins TRBV15 to TRBJ1-6; D is unclear. Germline CDR1 LNHNV, CDR2 YYDKDF (reference sequence). The V and J ends lost 3 bases and 13 bases respectively, with 7 bases between them. This CDR3 comprises 11 residues. The full variable domain, completed using reference TRBV15 and TRBJ1-6, is DAMVIQNPRYQVTQFGKPVTLSCSQTLNHNVMYWYQQKSSQAPKLLFHYYDKDFNNEADTPDNFQSRRPNTSFCFLDIRSPGLGDTAMYLCATSSQWPLHFGNGTRLTVT.

V usage is TRBV9 and J usage is TRBJ1-1; a weak D match, TRBD1 (5 bases). Trimming stripped 3 bases from V and 1 base from J, with 13 bases between. The CDR3 has 15 residues. Germline CDR1 SGDLS, CDR2 YYNGEE. CDR3 loop: CASSAGPGRNTEAFF. DNA for the CDR3: TGTGCCAGCAGCGCGGGACCTGGGCGGAACACTGAAGCTTTCTTT.

The chain combines TRBV3-1 with TRBJ2-1; 8 bases align to TRBD2. The CDR3 contains 18 residues. Germline V lookup: CDR1 LGHDT, CDR2 YNNKEL (reference sequence). V was pared by 4 bases and J by 0 bases, with 11 bases of the junction left unmatched. The CDR3 coding sequence is TGTGCCAGCAGCCTCCGGTTGGTAGCGGGGAGCTCCTACAATGAGCAGTTCTTC. Its protein is CASSLRLVAGSSYNEQFF.

The chain combines TRBV29-1 with TRBJ1-5; D gene ambiguous. Deletions cut 7 bases from V and 3 bases from J, with 10 bases between. From germline, CDR1 is SQVTM and CDR2 ANQGSEA. This CDR3 region has 12 residues. The CDR3 loop reads CSATDANQPQHF. CDR3 sequence (DNA): TGCAGCGCCACGGACGCCAATCAGCCCCAGCATTTT.

The V call is TRBV5-1, the J call TRBJ2-5; D ambiguous. The CDR3 spans 12 residues. Trimming removed 3 bases from V and 5 bases from J, with 8 bases in between. Per the germline V gene, CDR1 is SGHRS and CDR2 is YFSETQ. CDR3 region: CASSSDDETQYF. CDR3 nucleotides: TGCGCCAGCAGCTCGGACGATGAGACCCAGTACTTC.

The chain recombines TRBV12-3 or TRBV12-4 with TRBJ1-2; a weak D match, TRBD1 (5 bases). The V end was cut by 5 bases, the J end by 5 bases, with 18 bases between. The CDR3 extends over 15 amino acids. The CDR3 DNA reads as TGTGCCAGCAGTCCTACACTACAGGAGCGGTATGGCTACACCTTC. Protein sequence: CASSPTLQERYGYTF.

The genes are TRBV4-1 and TRBJ1-2; D call uncertain. Trimming stripped 3 bases from V and 0 bases from J, with 20 bases between. Germline V CDR1 and CDR2: MGHRA, YSYEKL. The CDR3 is 18 residues long. This CDR3 reads CASSQHSIWTPPNYGYTF. The DNA for the CDR3 is TGCGCCAGCAGCCAGCATTCAATCTGGACGCCTCCTAACTATGGCTACACCTTC.

The CDR3 DNA reads as TGCACCAGCAGCCTGGATGCGGGGGCCGTCCAAGAGACCCAGTACTTC. It codes for CTSSLDAGAVQETQYF. The chain carries TRBV1 and TRBJ2-5; TRBD1 is the table's D call, not checked against the DNA. TRBV1 is classified as a pseudogene. The CDR3 contains 16 residues.

The rearrangement joins TRBV9 to TRBJ1-1; D unclear. The CDR3 length is 14 residues. V gave up 6 bases and J gave up 3 bases, with 15 bases separating them. Germline V gene lookup returns CDR1 SGDLS and CDR2 YYNGEE. The DNA of the CDR3 is TGTGCCAGCAACCTCTATGGCTTAGACACTGAAGCTTTCTTT. This sequence encodes CASNLYGLDTEAFF.

CDR3: CASSKDSLLTDTQYF. As DNA, the CDR3 is TGTGCCAGCAGCAAGGACTCCCTCCTCACAGATACGCAGTATTTT. The V and J genes are TRBV13 and TRBJ2-3, with a tentative D call TRBD2 (5 bases). V was shortened by 5 bases and J by 2 bases, with 14 bases between the two germline ends. The CDR3 has 15 residues. Germline CDR1 PRHDT, CDR2 FYEKMQ (reference sequence).

The chain employs TRBV5-4 and TRBJ2-1; TRBD1 matches 7 bases. CDR1 is SGHNT, CDR2 YYREEE, per germline (reference sequence). The CDR3 spans 16 residues. V shed 5 bases and J 1 base; nucleotides not matched to a gene: 9. CDR3 region: CASRVDRERSYNEQFF. The CDR3 region has the DNA TGTGCCAGCAGGGTTGACAGGGAGAGATCCTACAATGAGCAGTTCTTC.

The V gene is TRBV12-3 or TRBV12-4, the J gene TRBJ2-7; D is possibly TRBD1 or TRBD2 (5 bases each). V was clipped by 3 bases and J by 5 bases, with 8 bases between them. The CDR3 totals 12 residues. The CDR3 nucleotides read TGTGCCAGCAGTTTTTCGGGGCACGAGCAGTACTTC. Translating it yields CASSFSGHEQYF.

V gene TRBV10-2 combines with J gene TRBJ1-2; D is unclear. This CDR3 spans 12 amino acids. V shed 2 bases and J shed 10 bases, with 11 bases lying between them. CDR1 is WSHSY, CDR2 SAAADI, per germline. The CDR3 protein is CASSEQEENYTF. The CDR3 DNA sequence: TGCGCCAGCAGTGAGCAGGAAGAGAACTACACCTTC.

The chain has TRBV20-1 and TRBJ2-1, with D tentatively TRBD1 or TRBD2 (5 bases each). The CDR3 extends over 13 amino acids. CDR1 is DFQATT, CDR2 SNEGSKA, per germline (reference sequence). CDR3 in amino acids: CSGDRPYSDEQFF. For the CDR3, the DNA is TGCAGCGGGGACCGGCCGTACAGCGATGAGCAGTTCTTC.

This chain uses TRBV20-1 with TRBJ2-3; 10 bases agree with TRBD2. Germline CDR1 and CDR2: DFQATT and SNEGSKA (reference sequence). Germline trimming cut 0 bases from V and 1 base from J; bases unmatched to any gene: 4. The CDR3 sequence is 16 residues long. CDR3 sequence (DNA): TGCAGTGCTAGAGAGACTAGCGGGTTCCGCACAGATACGCAGTATTTT. Amino acids: CSARETSGFRTDTQYF.

This rearrangement joins TRBV25-1 to TRBJ2-7; the D is unclear. The germline V gene encodes CDR1 MGHDK and CDR2 SYGVNS. The CDR3 has 13 residues. V was trimmed by 7 bases and J by 5 bases, leaving 15 bases between them. CDR3 loop: CASKTDLGHEQYF. DNA for the CDR3: TGTGCCAGCAAGACGGATTTAGGCCACGAGCAGTACTTC.

The V and J genes are TRBV4-1 and TRBJ2-7, with 7 bases fitting TRBD1. Trimming took 3 bases from V and 4 from J; bases not matched to a gene: 9. The length of the CDR3 is 15 residues. CDR1 and CDR2 (germline): MGHRA, YSYEKL. The CDR3 is CASSHLMGQQYEQYF. Written as DNA, the CDR3 is TGCGCCAGCAGCCACTTAATGGGACAGCAGTACGAGCAGTACTTC.

This clonotype was seen a single time. This rearrangement joins TRBV4-1 to TRBJ2-7; 8 bases are shared with TRBD2. The ends lost 4 bases at V and 3 bases at J; junction bases unmatched: 8. CDR1 and CDR2 from the germline V gene are MGHRA and YSYEKL. This CDR3 has 15 residues. CDR3 DNA sequence: TGCGCCAGCAGCCTCGTTGTCGGGGGGGGCTACGAGCAGTACTTC. It translates to CASSLVVGGGYEQYF.